The 11 T cell receptor beta chains below all came from one sample that was sequenced in a study of CD8 T cells in Susac syndrome. Random hexamers were used to reverse transcribe an amount of about 0.45 to 1 ug RNA. In TCRdb, the immunoSEQ multiplex PCR reads were re-called with MiXCR into one record per CDR3 protein. The sample has about 400,000 distinct CDR3 sequences, approximately 85% seen once. Sequenced: CD8+ T cells from PBMCs. Receptors were obtained from a human donor with multiple sclerosis.

The CDR3 region is CAWSVGATSTDTQYF. DNA for the CDR3: TGTGCCTGGAGTGTAGGAGCGACAAGCACAGATACGCAGTATTTT. The chain is built from TRBV30 and TRBJ2-3, with D uncertain. Germline V lookup: CDR1 GTSNPN, CDR2 SVGIG (reference sequence). V gave up 0 bases and J gave up 0 bases, with 10 bases separating them. The CDR3 totals 15 residues.

The chain recombines TRBV7-9 with TRBJ1-2; D unclear. This CDR3 has 12 amino acids. The V end lost 11 bases, the J end lost 4 bases, and 14 bases lay between the germline ends. The germline V gene encodes CDR1 SEHNR and CDR2 FQNEAQ (reference sequence). The CDR3 is CAGEGRSYGYTF. The CDR3 nucleotides are TGTGCCGGAGAAGGACGGTCCTATGGCTACACCTTC.

This clonotype was counted a single time. V and J are TRBV27 and TRBJ1-1; D is perhaps TRBD1 (6 bases). Trimming shortened V by 4 bases and J by 6 bases, and 18 bases separated the two germline ends. This CDR3 has 15 amino acids. The germline V gene has CDR1 MNHEY and CDR2 SMNVEV (reference sequence). CDR3: CASSSTPWTVAEAFF. CDR3 sequence (DNA): TGTGCCAGCAGTTCCACCCCCTGGACAGTGGCTGAAGCTTTCTTT.

The V gene is TRBV7-2, the J gene TRBJ1-2, with 7 bases identical to TRBD1. This CDR3 has 13 amino acids. The germline gives CDR1 SGHTA, CDR2 FQGNSA. V shed 5 bases and J 8 bases; nucleotides not matched to a gene: 8. The CDR3 bases are TGTGCCAGCAGCGGACAACAGGGGAACGGCTACACCTTC. Its protein is CASSGQQGNGYTF.

The gene calls are TRBV7-9 and TRBJ1-1; the match to TRBD1 covers 7 bases. Germline CDR1 SEHNR, CDR2 FQNEAQ (reference sequence). Trimming at V came to 1 base and at J to 10 bases, leaving 9 bases not matched to a gene. The CDR3 is 14 amino acids. CDR3 sequence (DNA): TGTGCCAGCAGCTTAGAACAGGGGCTGGGAGGAGCTTTCTTT. Encoded protein: CASSLEQGLGGAFF.

The chain has TRBV4-1 and TRBJ2-5, with 7 positions matching TRBD2. The V and J ends lost 5 bases and 2 bases, in that order; junction bases with no gene match: 11. Germline CDR1 MGHRA, CDR2 YSYEKL. This CDR3 spans 16 amino acids. The chain's CDR3 is CASSSNWGGEQETQYF. CDR3 DNA: TGCGCCAGCAGCTCGAACTGGGGGGGTGAGCAAGAGACCCAGTACTTC.

V gene TRBV27 combines with J gene TRBJ2-7; D gene unclear. The CDR3 runs 13 residues. V was trimmed by 4 bases and J by 3 bases, leaving 10 bases between them. CDR1 is MNHEY, CDR2 SMNVEV, per germline (reference sequence). CDR3: CASSSDLGYEQYF. The CDR3 DNA sequence: TGTGCCAGCAGTTCCGATCTAGGCTACGAGCAGTACTTC.

The rearrangement joins TRBV19 to TRBJ1-1; D perhaps matches TRBD1 (5 bases). Germline CDR1 reads LNHDA; CDR2 reads SQIVND (reference sequence). V was shortened by 6 bases and J by 4 bases, with 15 bases between the two germline ends. The CDR3 has 14 residues. CDR3 protein: CASRIRGFGTEAFF. The CDR3 DNA is TGTGCCAGTAGAATTAGGGGCTTCGGCACTGAAGCTTTCTTT.

V usage is TRBV6-6 and J usage is TRBJ1-1; 7 bases line up with TRBD1. Germline CDR1 is MNHNY and CDR2 is SVGAGI (reference sequence). The CDR3 consists of 15 residues. Germline trimming cut 2 bases from V and 2 bases from J; bases unmatched to any gene: 5. The DNA of the CDR3 is TGTGCCAGCAGTTACGGGACAGATAGAAACACTGAAGCTTTCTTT. Protein product: CASSYGTDRNTEAFF.

In this sample, this clonotype turned up a few times. The chain joins TRBV7-8 to TRBJ1-5, with D possibly being TRBD1 (5 bases). The CDR3 contains 14 residues. V was pared by 5 bases and J by 0 bases, with 8 bases between. Germline assignment: CDR1 SGHVS and CDR2 FQNEAQ. The CDR3 loop reads CASSQDTSNQPQHF. The CDR3 DNA sequence: TGTGCCAGCAGCCAGGACACTAGCAATCAGCCCCAGCATTTT. The variable domain in full, with the rest retrieved from reference TRBV7-8 and TRBJ1-5, is GAGVSQSPRYKVAKRGQDVALRCDPISGHVSLFWYQQALGQGPEFLTYFQNEAQLDKSGLPSDRFFAERPEGSVSTLKIQRTQQEDSAVYLCASSQDTSNQPQHFGDGTRLSIL.

V is TRBV3-1 and J is TRBJ1-2; TRBD1 might be the D (6 bases). CDR1 is LGHDT, CDR2 YNNKEL, per germline (reference sequence). The CDR3 is 14 amino acids. Trimming took 4 bases from V and 1 from J, leaving 10 bases between them. CDR3 sequence: CASSLQGFNYGYTF. CDR3 DNA: TGTGCCAGCAGCCTACAGGGCTTTAACTATGGCTACACCTTC.